Following are 14 T cell receptor beta chains from one sample sequenced in a study of vaccination effects on CD4 cells after COVID-19. Which antigens these TCRs recognize remains unknown. Repertoires were generated with immunoSEQ multiplex PCR, while TCRdb's copy carries only in-frame clones and drops some. The repertoire holds roughly 16,000 clones, with more than 75% as singletons. Antigen-specific CD4+ T cells expanded by the ViraFEST assay with viral peptide pools were then sequenced. Culture lasted 10 days before CD4+ T cell isolation. Each participant received a vaccine that was either BNT162b2 or mRNA-1273, given as two doses. Sequenced here: CD4+ T cells from PBMCs cultured with HCoV-NL63 spike peptides, sampled after COVID-19 vaccination. These receptors were obtained from a human donor who received a COVID-19 vaccine.

V and J are TRBV29-1 and TRBJ1-2, with unresolved D. The CDR3 consists of 11 residues. Trimming removed 4 bases from V and 6 bases from J, with 9 bases in between. Germline lookup yields CDR1 SQVTM and CDR2 ANQGSEA. The CDR3 spells CSVALLDGYTF. In nucleotides, the CDR3 is TGCAGCGTTGCCCTTCTGGATGGCTACACCTTC.

To note about this clone: At one end the junction does not follow the germline gene, possibly because of a read error. The rearrangement uses TRBV5-1 and TRBJ2-7; D perhaps matches TRBD1 (5 bases). The CDR3 extends over 13 amino acids. Germline V lookup: CDR1 SGHRS, CDR2 YFSETQ. The CDR3: CASRLDTGYEQYF. The CDR3 nucleotides read TGCGCCAGCAGATTGGACACTGGCTACGAGCAGTACTTC. Filled out from reference TRBV5-1 and TRBJ2-7, the complete variable domain reads KAGVTQTPRYLIKTRGQQVTLSCSPISGHRSVSWYQQTPGQGLQFLFEYFSETQRNKGNFPGRFSGRQFSNSRSEMNVSTLELGDSALYLCASRLDTGYEQYFGPGTRLTVT.

The V gene is TRBV7-9, the J gene TRBJ2-4; possibly TRBD2 for D (5 bases). The V gene lost 4 bases and the J gene lost 6 bases, with 19 bases spanning the gap. The CDR3 covers 16 residues. Germline V gives CDR1 SEHNR, CDR2 FQNEAQ (reference sequence). CDR3: CASSSHSTSGVNIQYF. CDR3 sequence (DNA): TGTGCCAGCAGCTCCCACTCCACTAGTGGGGTAAACATTCAGTACTTC.

The gene calls are TRBV30 and TRBJ1-2, with a possible D match to TRBD1 (6 bases). Trimming cost V 5 bases and J 6 bases, with 16 bases left between them. The CDR3 consists of 13 residues. Germline CDR1 and CDR2: GTSNPN and SVGIG (reference sequence). CDR3 residues: CAWVDSNSNGYTF. CDR3 bases: TGTGCCTGGGTGGACAGCAACTCAAATGGCTACACCTTC.

The gene calls are TRBV2 and TRBJ1-2, with D unclear. The CDR3 loop spans 15 amino acids. Trimming took off 4 bases at V and 3 bases at J, with 15 bases between the two ends. The V gene's germline CDR1 is SNHLY and CDR2 FYNNEI. Here the CDR3 reads CASSAQDGGYYGYTF. The CDR3 region has the DNA TGTGCCAGCAGTGCCCAGGACGGAGGCTACTATGGCTACACCTTC.

In its sample, this clone was seen a few times. The rearrangement uses TRBV19 and TRBJ2-1; D possibly corresponds to TRBD1 (5 bases). Germline assignment: CDR1 LNHDA and CDR2 SQIVND (reference sequence). V lost 6 bases and J lost 1, with 16 bases in between. This CDR3 contains 16 residues. CDR3 loop: CASSQGVFGSYNEQFF. DNA of the CDR3: TGTGCCAGTAGCCAAGGGGTCTTCGGTTCCTACAATGAGCAGTTCTTC.

V and J are TRBV5-1 and TRBJ2-1, with D perhaps matching TRBD1 or TRBD2 (5 bases each). The V gene lost 4 bases and the J gene lost 5 bases, with 22 bases spanning the gap. The CDR3 sequence is 17 residues long. CDR1 is SGHRS and CDR2 is YFSETQ in the germline V gene. CDR3 loop: CASSTVQGEKGNNEQFF. The CDR3 DNA reads as TGCGCCAGCAGCACCGTGCAGGGAGAGAAGGGTAACAATGAGCAGTTCTTC.

This chain joins TRBV4-1 and TRBJ1-2; D ambiguous. Trimming shortened V by 3 bases and J by 1 base, and 15 bases separated the two germline ends. This CDR3 has 16 residues. CDR1 and CDR2 (germline): MGHRA, YSYEKL. DNA of the CDR3: TGCGCCAGCAGCCACCCCGGTGAGGGTCGTAACTATGGCTACACCTTC. Translating gives CASSHPGEGRNYGYTF.

The V call is TRBV28, the J call TRBJ1-2; 11 positions agree with TRBD1. The CDR3 totals 14 residues. V was pared by 8 bases and J by 2 bases, with 4 bases of the junction left unmatched. The germline V gene encodes CDR1 MDHEN and CDR2 SYDVKM. Here the CDR3 DNA reads TGTGCCAGCGGGGGGACAGGGGGGAACTATGGCTACACCTTC. Translation: CASGGTGGNYGYTF.

The rearrangement uses TRBV7-2 and TRBJ2-7; 8 bases are shared with TRBD1. Per germline, CDR1 SGHTA and CDR2 FQGNSA. V dropped 7 bases and J dropped 6; count of bases not matched to a gene: 14. This CDR3 has 15 residues. CDR3 sequence (DNA): TGTGCCAGCATGTTGACGACAGGGGTGATCGGCGAGCAGTACTTC. This encodes CASMLTTGVIGEQYF.

The chain is built from TRBV6-6 and TRBJ2-1; 10 positions match TRBD1. The J segment lost 12 bases and the V segment lost 6 bases, leaving 14 bases of the junction unmatched. The CDR3 runs to 15 residues. Germline CDR1 and CDR2: MNHNY and SVGAGI (reference sequence). CDR3 amino acids: CASSSPGQGLRGQFF. CDR3 DNA: TGTGCCAGCAGCTCTCCGGGACAGGGGTTGAGGGGGCAGTTCTTC.

V gene TRBV12-2 combines with J gene TRBJ2-7; the table's D call, TRBD1, has no DNA check behind it. TRBV12-2 is marked as a pseudogene. CDR3 length equals 19 residues. CDR3 loop: CASRLFWGTGEPGSYEQYF. The CDR3 DNA follows: TGTGCAAGTCGCTTATTTTGGGGGACAGGGGAGCCGGGATCCTACGAGCAGTACTTC.

V and J are TRBV30 and TRBJ1-5; a weak D match, TRBD1 (6 bases). Per germline, CDR1 GTSNPN and CDR2 SVGIG (reference sequence). V lost 2 bases, J lost 2 bases, and 10 bases lay in between. The CDR3 contains 14 residues. DNA for the CDR3: TGTGCCTGGAGTTTGTCAGGGGGCAATCAGCCCCAGCATTTT. This encodes CAWSLSGGNQPQHF.

The V and J genes are TRBV4-1 and TRBJ2-1, with D tentatively TRBD2 (5 bases). V dropped 1 base and J dropped 4 bases, with 11 bases sitting between them. The CDR3 has 15 amino acids. Germline CDR1 MGHRA, CDR2 YSYEKL. CDR3 loop: CASSQGTAVYNEQFF. DNA for the CDR3: TGCGCCAGCAGCCAAGGGACTGCTGTATACAATGAGCAGTTCTTC.